Many counts were recorded for the clone carrying this T cell receptor (beta chain). Its specificity is unknown. This sample was included in a study of T cells in Graves' hyperthyroidism and ophthalmopathy. Study-level results: In the analysis, a 13 V-J model separated ophthalmopathy from stable hyperthyroidism.

Using RNA transcripts as the source, TCR beta CDR3 regions were amplified. RT-PCR in the first round (using the HTBI primer set) targeted the TCR CDR3. MiXCR was run by TCRdb on the multiplex PCR reads, yielding one entry per CDR3 protein. The table shows 250,000 to 300,000 distinct CDR3 sequences, with roughly 15% occurring only once. This CDR3 spans 14 amino acids. V was pared by 6 bases and J by 5 bases, with 13 bases between. The J gene is TRBJ2-2, the V gene TRBV12-3 or TRBV12-4, with D tentatively TRBD2 (6 bases). The sequenced sample consisted of blood. This TCR came from a woman between 35 and 50 years old with Graves' hyperthyroidism. The chain's CDR3 is CASRPGLKTGELFF. DNA of the CDR3: TGTGCCAGCAGACCGGGACTTAAGACCGGGGAGCTGTTTTTT.